These T cell receptor beta chains were read from a single sample in a study of blood T cell repertoires in COVID-19. Clones were sequenced by immunoSEQ multiplex PCR, and TCRdb holds only the in-frame ones, with some missing. This repertoire shows hundreds of thousands of clones, around 90% found once; its top ten account for around 2.5%. Input material: PBMCs or T cells enriched from blood (not recorded which). These receptors originate from a man aged 55 to 70 who had recovered from COVID-19. Each CDR3 is given without its conserved first and last residue. A row's size may be missing; if present it is once, few, many or a size class.

clone size: -
V gene: TRBV5-1
J gene: TRBJ2-5
CDR3 protein: ASSRSKQETQY

clone size: -
V gene: TRBV10-3
J gene: TRBJ2-7
CDR3 protein: AINGLSYEQY

clone size: -
V gene: TRBV29-1
J gene: TRBJ2-7
CDR3 protein: SVVYNTYEQY

clone size: -
V gene: TRBV4-3
J gene: TRBJ2-7
CDR3 protein: ASSQDRAYEQY

clone size: few
V gene: TRBV15
J gene: TRBJ1-1
CDR3 protein: ATSSYTEAF

clone size: -
V gene: TRBV11-3
J gene: TRBJ2-1
CDR3 protein: ASSLGAVSGEQF

clone size: -
V gene: TRBV30
J gene: TRBJ1-1
CDR3 protein: AWSRNRRGQYEEAF

clone size: -
V gene: TRBV11-2
J gene: TRBJ2-5
CDR3 protein: ASQAGYQETQY

clone size: -
V gene: TRBV5-4
J gene: TRBJ2-1
CDR3 protein: ASSSGTFNEQF

clone size: -
V gene: TRBV2
J gene: TRBJ2-1
CDR3 protein: ASQGEIKTNEQF

clone size: -
V gene: TRBV4-1
J gene: TRBJ2-3
CDR3 protein: ASSQDDLAGDTDTQY

clone size: -
V gene: TRBV5-1
J gene: TRBJ2-7
CDR3 protein: ASSPGQGNEQY

clone size: -
V gene: TRBV19
J gene: TRBJ1-1
CDR3 protein: ASSPGQGVVGRNTEAF

clone size: -
V gene: TRBV9
J gene: TRBJ1-2
CDR3 protein: ASSPGGPWGYT

clone size: -
V gene: TRBV29-1
J gene: TRBJ1-1
CDR3 protein: SLAEAHGREAF

clone size: -
V gene: TRBV5-4
J gene: TRBJ1-4
CDR3 protein: ASSSEPTTNEKLF

clone size: few
V gene: TRBV29-1
J gene: TRBJ1-1
CDR3 protein: SAQGGRHAF

clone size: once
V gene: TRBV30
J gene: TRBJ1-1
CDR3 protein: ALDRVSRTEAF

clone size: -
V gene: TRBV2
J gene: TRBJ1-2
CDR3 protein: ASADRETNYGYT

clone size: -
V gene: TRBV2
J gene: TRBJ2-1
CDR3 protein: ASSFSALSSYNEQF

clone size: once
V gene: TRBV5-1
J gene: TRBJ1-4
CDR3 protein: ASRGGNEKLF

clone size: -
V gene: TRBV21-1
J gene: TRBJ2-5
CDR3 protein: ASSARTGPQETQY

clone size: -
V gene: TRBV27
J gene: TRBJ1-4
CDR3 protein: ASSLSVVREKLF

clone size: -
V gene: TRBV24-1
J gene: TRBJ2-2
CDR3 protein: ATSDSGRTGELF

clone size: -
V gene: TRBV19
J gene: TRBJ1-1
CDR3 protein: ASSIGQVGTEAF

clone size: -
V gene: TRBV6-5
J gene: TRBJ1-2
CDR3 protein: ASSTGVDGYT

clone size: few
V gene: TRBV7-2
J gene: TRBJ2-5
CDR3 protein: ASSLASGLQETQY

clone size: -
V gene: TRBV7-2
J gene: TRBJ1-1
CDR3 protein: ASSFLQGHSTEAF

clone size: once
V gene: TRBV5-6
J gene: TRBJ2-5
CDR3 protein: ASSLDLVTQY

clone size: -
V gene: TRBV30
J gene: TRBJ1-3
CDR3 protein: AWSGGALSGNTIY

clone size: -
V gene: TRBV5-4
J gene: TRBJ2-5
CDR3 protein: ASSLGRRDQETQY

clone size: -
V gene: TRBV5-1
J gene: TRBJ2-1
CDR3 protein: ASKTDSGGFYEQF

clone size: -
V gene: TRBV15
J gene: TRBJ1-5
CDR3 protein: ATSRGGQGIGQPQH

clone size: -
V gene: TRBV4-1
J gene: TRBJ1-5
CDR3 protein: ASSPGTGINQPQH

clone size: -
V gene: TRBV7-9
J gene: TRBJ2-1
CDR3 protein: ASSATAYNEQF

clone size: -
V gene: TRBV21-1
J gene: TRBJ2-7
CDR3 protein: ASRGDSQY

clone size: -
V gene: TRBV18
J gene: TRBJ1-4
CDR3 protein: ASSPYRVDEKLF

clone size: few
V gene: TRBV5-1
J gene: TRBJ1-3
CDR3 protein: ASSLGVSGNTIY

clone size: -
V gene: TRBV18
J gene: TRBJ1-1
CDR3 protein: ASSPGLTGNTEAF

clone size: -
V gene: TRBV11-3
J gene: TRBJ1-2
CDR3 protein: ASSLPGAGYGYT

clone size: -
V gene: TRBV6-5
J gene: TRBJ1-1
CDR3 protein: ATMEPGTEAF

clone size: -
V gene: TRBV6-5
J gene: TRBJ2-3
CDR3 protein: ASSYRVRITDTQY

clone size: once
V gene: TRBV10-3
J gene: TRBJ2-1
CDR3 protein: AISEKASGGASNEQF

clone size: -
V gene: TRBV5-4
J gene: TRBJ2-7
CDR3 protein: ASSLDGQGSYEQY

clone size: -
V gene: TRBV7-9
J gene: TRBJ2-5
CDR3 protein: ASSSFPGGLETQY

clone size: -
V gene: TRBV6-1
J gene: TRBJ2-7
CDR3 protein: ASSDSHEQY

clone size: -
V gene: TRBV9
J gene: TRBJ1-1
CDR3 protein: ASSEGTGGAATEAF

clone size: -
V gene: TRBV3-1/TRBV3-2
J gene: TRBJ2-2
CDR3 protein: ASRDLGTGELF

clone size: -
V gene: TRBV29-1
J gene: TRBJ2-1
CDR3 protein: SVEGQGPIGEQF

clone size: -
V gene: TRBV11-1
J gene: TRBJ2-3
CDR3 protein: ASSLRGGFPPDTQY

clone size: -
V gene: TRBV18
J gene: TRBJ2-1
CDR3 protein: ASSPQGIEQF

clone size: -
V gene: TRBV29-1
J gene: TRBJ2-1
CDR3 protein: SVEEGSGPSSYNEQF

clone size: -
V gene: TRBV5-1
J gene: TRBJ1-3
CDR3 protein: ASSLAGSGNTIY

clone size: -
V gene: TRBV6-2/TRBV6-3
J gene: TRBJ1-2
CDR3 protein: ASSHGRQVYGYT

clone size: -
V gene: TRBV7-6
J gene: TRBJ1-1
CDR3 protein: ASSLAARGTNTEAF

clone size: -
V gene: TRBV9
J gene: TRBJ2-3
CDR3 protein: ASSVTGTDTQY

clone size: few
V gene: TRBV3-1/TRBV3-2
J gene: TRBJ1-2
CDR3 protein: ASSLRGGITNYGYT

clone size: -
V gene: TRBV9
J gene: TRBJ1-4
CDR3 protein: ASSVAGRQGSEKLF

clone size: -
V gene: TRBV7-9
J gene: TRBJ1-3
CDR3 protein: ASSTQGISGNTIY